Reported below is one T cell receptor beta chain. CDR3 length: 13 amino acids. With 6 bases clipped from V and 4 bases from J, the junction kept 6 bases outside the gene matches. Germline V gene lookup returns CDR1 SQVTM and CDR2 ANQGSEA. These data originate in a study of blood T cell repertoires in COVID-19. Study-level background: Nucleic acid was either cDNA or gDNA, and it came from T cells, B-cell-depleted T cells, or PBMCs.

Libraries were prepared by immunoSEQ multiplex PCR; TCRdb keeps only in-frame clonotypes and omits some of them. The sample shows approximately 90,000 clones, roughly three quarters of them seen only once. The chain is built from TRBV29-1 and TRBJ1-2, with TRBD1 identical over 9 bases. Sequenced sample: peripheral blood. The receptor was derived from a man between 65 and 79 years old with acute or convalescent COVID-19. CDR3 region: CSVRDRDSYGYTF. The CDR3 DNA sequence: TGCAGCGTCCGGGACAGGGACTCCTATGGCTACACCTTC.